Below, 20 T cell receptor beta chains from the same sample are listed, as sequenced in a study of cytomegalovirus exposure and HLA in healthy donors (dated by TCRdb to about 2017). The library was generated by the immunoSEQ multiplex PCR assay. For the multiplex PCR, a mixture combining 60 forward primers for TCR Vbeta segments and 13 reverse primers for TCR Jbeta segments was used. The table was pulled from immuneACCESS by TCRdb, which kept in-frame rearrangements only. Such tables lose some clones; where checked, under half of the loss comes from unresolved V genes, and the rest has no known cause. The sample table holds approximately 170,000 clones, of which under 85% were seen once. Roughly 4.5% of the sample rests with the top ten. The specimen was PBMCs. Source of these receptors: a man aged 50 to 60 in good health and CMV-seropositive.

The chain carries TRBV7-9 and TRBJ1-5; the D is unclear. Trimming removed 8 bases at V and 4 bases at J, with 6 bases between. The length of the CDR3 is 11 residues. Germline V gene sequence: CDR1 SEHNR, CDR2 FQNEAQ (reference sequence). In DNA, the CDR3 is TGTGCCAGCGGGGAGAATCAGCCCCAGCATTTT. This sequence encodes CASGENQPQHF.

The rearrangement joins TRBV19 to TRBJ1-2; D is unclear. V lost 2 bases to trimming and J lost 6 bases, with 10 bases between them. Germline values: CDR1 LNHDA, CDR2 SQIVND (reference sequence). CDR3 size: 13 residues. CDR3 in amino acids: CASSIRGWDGYTF. CDR3 nucleotides: TGTGCCAGTAGTATACGGGGATGGGATGGCTACACCTTC.

Comment on this clone: Additional DNA sequences in this sample encode the identical CDR3. V is TRBV5-1 and J is TRBJ2-1; D is possibly TRBD2 (6 bases). The germline CDR1 and CDR2 sequences are SGHRS and YFSETQ. The CDR3 totals 14 residues. Trimming left V 0 bases short and J 5 bases short, with 9 bases between. Written as DNA, the CDR3 is TGCGCCAGCAGCTTGGCGGGAGTAAACAATGAGCAGTTCTTC. Its translation: CASSLAGVNNEQFF.

The chain employs TRBV30 and TRBJ1-4; D might be TRBD1 (6 bases). The V gene's germline CDR1 is GTSNPN and CDR2 SVGIG (reference sequence). The CDR3 covers 15 residues. Between the trimmed V and J ends, which lost 5 bases and 3 bases, there was a span of 16 bases. The CDR3 region is CAWGTTGSPNEKLFF. DNA for the CDR3: TGTGCCTGGGGAACAACAGGGTCCCCTAATGAAAAACTGTTTTTT.

The rearrangement uses TRBV7-7 and TRBJ2-6; a weak D match, TRBD2 (7 bases). The germline V gene has CDR1 SSHAT and CDR2 FNYEAQ (reference sequence). This CDR3 comprises 16 residues. CDR3 amino acids: CAVSGGRNAGANVLTF. In nucleotides, the CDR3 is TGTGCAGTTTCGGGGGGCCGGAATGCTGGGGCCAACGTCCTGACTTTC.

This rearrangement joins TRBV18 to TRBJ2-1, with 7 bases identical to TRBD2. V dropped 1 base and J dropped 7; count of bases not matched to a gene: 7. This CDR3 has 15 amino acids. Per germline, CDR1 KGHSH and CDR2 LQKENI. The CDR3 region is CASSPLGQGGNEQFF. For the CDR3, the DNA is TGTGCCAGCTCACCACTAGGGCAGGGAGGGAATGAGCAGTTCTTC.

This chain uses TRBV7-2 with TRBJ2-5; TRBD2 aligns across 11 bases. Germline values: CDR1 SGHTA, CDR2 FQGNSA. After removal of 4 bases from V and 4 bases from J, the junction contained 2 bases not matched to a gene. CDR3 length equals 14 residues. This CDR3 reads CASSSGLAAETQYF. CDR3 nucleotide sequence: TGTGCCAGCAGCTCGGGACTAGCGGCAGAGACCCAGTACTTC. Full variable domain (remainder filled in from reference TRBV7-2 and TRBJ2-5): GAGVSQSPSNKVTEKGKDVELRCDPISGHTALYWYRQSLGQGLEFLIYFQGNSAPDKSGLPSDRFSAERTGGSVSTLTIQRTQQEDSAVYLCASSSGLAAETQYFGPGTRLLVL.

The chain joins TRBV15 to TRBJ1-4; no definite D call. Germline CDR1 reads LNHNV; CDR2 reads YYDKDF (reference sequence). V shed 3 bases and J shed 4 bases, with 9 bases lying between them. The CDR3 spans 14 residues. This CDR3 is CATSREGGNEKLFF. The CDR3 coding sequence is TGTGCCACCAGCAGGGAGGGTGGTAATGAAAAACTGTTTTTT.

The rearrangement joins TRBV9 to TRBJ2-3, with TRBD2 matching over 10 bases. V dropped 0 bases and J dropped 4; count of bases not matched to a gene: 8. This CDR3 spans 17 amino acids. Germline V gene sequence: CDR1 SGDLS, CDR2 YYNGEE. This CDR3 reads CASSVAKSGGAPDTQYF. The CDR3 nucleotides read TGTGCCAGCAGCGTAGCTAAGAGCGGGGGGGCCCCAGATACGCAGTATTTT.

The J gene is TRBJ2-7, the V gene TRBV6-6; 8 positions agree with TRBD1. The V and J ends lost 5 bases and 1 base, in that order; junction bases with no gene match: 7. The CDR3 loop spans 15 amino acids. Germline CDR1 is MNHNY and CDR2 is SVGAGI (reference sequence). CDR3 DNA sequence: TGTGCCAGCAGTACCGCCGGGACAGGTTCCTACGAGCAGTACTTC. This gives the protein CASSTAGTGSYEQYF.

The chain recombines TRBV28 with TRBJ2-3; 11 bases agree with TRBD2. Germline values: CDR1 MDHEN, CDR2 SYDVKM. The J segment lost 3 bases and the V segment lost 6 bases, leaving 5 bases of the junction unmatched. The CDR3 sequence is 15 residues long. The CDR3, as DNA: TGTGCCAGCAGCTACCTAGCGGGAGGAACAGATACGCAGTATTTT. Translating gives CASSYLAGGTDTQYF.

This clone was counted between two and nine times. V is TRBV9 and J is TRBJ2-3; 7 nucleotides match TRBD1. V gave up 3 bases and J gave up 2 bases; unmatched junction bases: 6. This CDR3 contains 15 residues. Germline CDR1 SGDLS, CDR2 YYNGEE. CDR3 loop: CASSAGQPTTDTQYF. Here the CDR3 DNA reads TGTGCCAGCAGCGCGGGACAGCCTACCACAGATACGCAGTATTTT.

The V gene is TRBV29-1, the J gene TRBJ2-1; 8 bases are shared with TRBD1. CDR3 length: 14 amino acids. Germline V gene sequence: CDR1 SQVTM, CDR2 ANQGSEA. With 8 bases clipped from V and 3 bases from J, the junction kept 9 bases outside the gene matches. Here the CDR3 DNA reads TGCAGCCTGCGCGGGACAGGCCGCTACAATGAGCAGTTCTTC. Residues: CSLRGTGRYNEQFF.

J is TRBJ2-5 and V is TRBV9, with a possible D match to TRBD1 (6 bases). Per the germline V gene, CDR1 is SGDLS and CDR2 is YYNGEE. V lost 1 base and J lost 1, with 11 bases in between. The length of the CDR3 is 15 residues. The CDR3 DNA reads as TGTGCCAGCAGCGTAACAGGGCTGGGCCAAGAGACCCAGTACTTC. Its protein product is CASSVTGLGQETQYF.

V is TRBV10-3 and J is TRBJ2-7; 10 bases are shared with TRBD1. Per germline, CDR1 ENHRY and CDR2 SYGVKD. Germline trimming cut 11 bases from V and 2 bases from J; bases unmatched to any gene: 6. CDR3 length: 13 amino acids. DNA of the CDR3: TGTGCCGGAGGGACAGGGGCCACCTACGAGCAGTACTTC. Amino acids: CAGGTGATYEQYF.

The V gene is TRBV2, the J gene TRBJ2-7, with D unclear. This CDR3 contains 11 residues. Germline CDR1 SNHLY, CDR2 FYNNEI. The V and J ends lost 3 bases and 12 bases respectively, with 12 bases between them. The CDR3 DNA sequence: TGTGCCAGCAGTGATGGAGCGATCCGGTACTTC. Translating gives CASSDGAIRYF.

The chain employs TRBV13 and TRBJ1-2, with 8 bases aligning to TRBD1. J was trimmed by 3 bases and V by 3 bases; bases with no gene match: 0. Germline CDR1 PRHDT, CDR2 FYEKMQ (reference sequence). CDR3 length equals 13 residues. The CDR3 protein is CASSLDRDYGYTF. The CDR3 DNA sequence: TGTGCCAGCAGCTTGGACAGGGACTATGGCTACACCTTC.

The chain employs TRBV29-1 and TRBJ2-5, with 7 bases that match TRBD2. Germline trimming cut 6 bases from V and 3 bases from J; bases unmatched to any gene: 16. The CDR3 spans 16 residues. Germline V lookup: CDR1 SQVTM, CDR2 ANQGSEA. In DNA form, the CDR3 reads TGCAGCGTACAACCCTCCGTTCGGAGCGGGGAAGAGACCCAGTACTTC. Its protein is CSVQPSVRSGEETQYF.

The chain employs TRBV2 and TRBJ2-1, with D possibly matching TRBD2 (5 bases). There are 13 residues in the CDR3. Looked up from germline, CDR1 is SNHLY and CDR2 is FYNNEI. Deletions cut 8 bases from V and 7 bases from J, with 15 bases between. Written as DNA, the CDR3 is TGTGCCAGCCAAGAGCCTAGCAGGAATGAGCAGTTCTTC. As protein: CASQEPSRNEQFF. The full variable domain, in which reference TRBV2 and TRBJ2-1 provide the parts outside the CDR3, is EPEVTQTPSHQVTQMGQEVILRCVPISNHLYFYWYRQILGQKVEFLVSFYNNEISEKSEIFDDQFSVERPDGSNFTLKIRSTKLEDSAMYFCASQEPSRNEQFFGPGTRLTVL.

The chain carries TRBV5-6 and TRBJ2-3; D is perhaps TRBD2 (6 bases). V lost 4 bases to trimming and J lost 4 bases, with 16 bases between them. The V gene's germline CDR1 is SGHDT and CDR2 YYEEEE. The CDR3 runs 15 residues. CDR3 nucleotides: TGTGCCAGCAGCCCTGACTTGGGACTGGCAGATACGCAGTATTTT. Translating it yields CASSPDLGLADTQYF. Full variable domain (outside the CDR3, taken from reference TRBV5-6 and TRBJ2-3): DAGVTQSPTHLIKTRGQQVTLRCSPKSGHDTVSWYQQALGQGPQFIFQYYEEEERQRGNFPDRFSGHQFPNYSSELNVNALLLGDSALYLCASSPDLGLADTQYFGPGTRLTVL.